Listed below are T cell receptor beta chains from one sample, sequenced in a study of CD8 T cells in Susac syndrome. TCRdb re-derived calls from the immunoSEQ multiplex PCR reads in MiXCR, one entry per CDR3 protein. The sample lists 150,000 to 200,000 distinct CDR3 sequences, about 94% seen once, with roughly 0.14% in the top ten. Sequencing was done on a sample of CD4+ T cells from PBMCs. The source is a human donor in good health. Each CDR3 is given with its conserved first and last residue. D genes are given only for firm matches. Only part of the rows carry a size: once, few, many, or a class if the clone is expanded.

v_call	j_call	d_call	clone_size	cdr3_nt	cdr3_aa
TRBV23-1	TRBJ2-3	.	.	TGCGCCAGCAGTCAATCGGCGCCCCGCCAATGGGCAGATACGCAGTATTTT	CASSQSAPRQWADTQYF
TRBV5-1	TRBJ2-1	TRBD2	.	TGCGCCAGCAGCTTGGTGGCGGGGGGAGTCGTGGATGAGCAGTTCTTC	CASSLVAGGVVDEQFF
TRBV30	TRBJ1-5	.	.	TGTGCCTGGAGTGTAAGAGGGGCAGTAGGCAATCAGCCCCAGCATTTT	CAWSVRGAVGNQPQHF
TRBV2	TRBJ2-1	.	once	TGTGCCAGCAGACGCGAAGTCGGGAATGAGCAGTTCTTC	CASRREVGNEQFF
TRBV7-9	TRBJ1-1	.	.	TGTGCCAGCAGCCCGACTACACTGAACACTGAAGCTTTCTTT	CASSPTTLNTEAFF
TRBV4-3	TRBJ1-6	TRBD1	.	TGCGCCAGCAGCCAGACAGGGGACGATTCACCCCTCCACTTT	CASSQTGDDSPLHF
TRBV7-3	TRBJ1-1	.	.	TGTGCCAGCAGCTTAAGCCGGGACGGAGGGACTGAAGCTTTCTTT	CASSLSRDGGTEAFF
TRBV15	TRBJ2-7	.	.	TGTGCCACCAGCAGACCCTCCTACGAGCAGTACTTC	CATSRPSYEQYF
TRBV20-1	TRBJ2-3	TRBD1	once	TGCAGTGCTAGGGATGACAGGGGGAGCTCAGATACGCAGTATTTT	CSARDDRGSSDTQYF
TRBV27	TRBJ2-7	.	.	TGTGCCAGCAGTTTATTGGGGCATAAGCAGGGCGTCGACGAGCAGTACTTC	CASSLLGHKQGVDEQYF
TRBV5-6	TRBJ1-2	.	.	TGTGCCAGCAGCTTGGTGGGGCCTAGCTACACCTTC	CASSLVGPSYTF
TRBV12-3/TRBV12-4	TRBJ2-5	.	.	TGTGCCAGCAGTTTGATGGGATCCCAAGAGACCCAGTACTTC	CASSLMGSQETQYF
TRBV5-1	TRBJ1-2	TRBD1	.	TGCGCCAGCAGCTCGGGACAGGGGAACGACTATGGCTACACCTTC	CASSSGQGNDYGYTF
TRBV2	TRBJ2-1	.	.	TGTGCCAGCAGTGGCCGCAAAGGGGATGAGCAGTTCTTC	CASSGRKGDEQFF
TRBV4-3	TRBJ2-2	.	.	TGCGCCAGCAGCCCAACTCTCAGGCCCAGGGGATCCGGGGAGCTGTTTTTT	CASSPTLRPRGSGELFF
TRBV29-1	TRBJ1-2	.	.	TGCAGCGTTGAGTGGGGGACGGTCCCTGGCTACACCTTC	CSVEWGTVPGYTF
TRBV20-1	TRBJ2-5	TRBD2	.	TGCAGTGCTGAGCGGGGGGGCCGCCAAGAGACCCAGTACTTC	CSAERGGRQETQYF
TRBV4-2	TRBJ2-1	.	.	TGTGCCAGCAGCCAAGATTTCGGCTCTTTCAATGAGCAGTTCTTC	CASSQDFGSFNEQFF
TRBV18	TRBJ2-5	.	.	TGTGCCAGCTCACCACCGAACGGCCAAGAGACCCAGTACTTC	CASSPPNGQETQYF
TRBV20-1	TRBJ2-3	.	.	TGCAGTGCTAGAGTGCTGGGGGCCGAAGATACGCAGTATTTT	CSARVLGAEDTQYF
TRBV3-1	TRBJ2-3	.	.	TGTGCCAGCAGCCGACTGTACACAGATACGCAGTATTTT	CASSRLYTDTQYF
TRBV25-1	TRBJ2-2	.	.	TGTGCCAGCAGTGCCCTGGTTGAAACCGGGGAGCTGTTTTTT	CASSALVETGELFF
TRBV3-1	TRBJ1-6	.	.	TGTGCCAGCAGCCAAGTACCCCGCAATTCACCCCTCCACTTT	CASSQVPRNSPLHF